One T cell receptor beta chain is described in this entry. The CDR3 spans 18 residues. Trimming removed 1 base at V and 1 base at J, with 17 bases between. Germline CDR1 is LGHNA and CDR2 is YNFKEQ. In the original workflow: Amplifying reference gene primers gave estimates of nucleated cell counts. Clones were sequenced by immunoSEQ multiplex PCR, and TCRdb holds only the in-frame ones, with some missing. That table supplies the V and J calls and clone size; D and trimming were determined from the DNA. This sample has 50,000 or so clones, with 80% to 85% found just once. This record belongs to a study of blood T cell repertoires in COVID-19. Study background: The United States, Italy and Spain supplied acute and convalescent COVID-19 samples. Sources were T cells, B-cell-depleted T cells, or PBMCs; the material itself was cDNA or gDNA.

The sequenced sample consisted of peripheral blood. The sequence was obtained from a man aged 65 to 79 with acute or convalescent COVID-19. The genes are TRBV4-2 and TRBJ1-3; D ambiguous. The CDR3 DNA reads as TGTGCCAGCAGCCAAGCTATCCCCTTATCGGGGTCTGGAAACACCATATATTTT. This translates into CASSQAIPLSGSGNTIYF.